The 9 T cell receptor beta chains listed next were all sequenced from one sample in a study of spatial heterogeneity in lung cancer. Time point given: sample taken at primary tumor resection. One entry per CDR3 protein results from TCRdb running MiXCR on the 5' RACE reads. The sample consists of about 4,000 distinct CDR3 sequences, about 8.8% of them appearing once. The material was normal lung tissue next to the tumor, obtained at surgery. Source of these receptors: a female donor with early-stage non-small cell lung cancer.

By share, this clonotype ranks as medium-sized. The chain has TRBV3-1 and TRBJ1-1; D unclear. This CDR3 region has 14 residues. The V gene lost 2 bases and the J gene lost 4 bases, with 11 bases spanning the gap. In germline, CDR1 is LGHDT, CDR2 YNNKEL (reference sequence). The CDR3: CASSQTPGLTEAFF. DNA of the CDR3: TGTGCCAGCAGCCAAACACCGGGTCTCACTGAAGCTTTCTTT.

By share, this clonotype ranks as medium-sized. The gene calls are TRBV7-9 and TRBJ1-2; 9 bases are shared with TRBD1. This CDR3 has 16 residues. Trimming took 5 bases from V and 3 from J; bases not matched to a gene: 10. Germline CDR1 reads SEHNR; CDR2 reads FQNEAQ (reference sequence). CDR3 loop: CASSPSGQGTHYGYTF. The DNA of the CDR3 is TGTGCCAGCAGCCCTTCGGGACAGGGAACTCACTATGGCTACACCTTC. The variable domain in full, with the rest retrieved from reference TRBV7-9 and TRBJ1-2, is DTGVSQNPRHKITKRGQNVTFRCDPISEHNRLYWYRQTLGQGPEFLTYFQNEAQLEKSRLLSDRFSAERPKGSFSTLEIQRTEQGDSAMYLCASSPSGQGTHYGYTFGSGTRLTVV.

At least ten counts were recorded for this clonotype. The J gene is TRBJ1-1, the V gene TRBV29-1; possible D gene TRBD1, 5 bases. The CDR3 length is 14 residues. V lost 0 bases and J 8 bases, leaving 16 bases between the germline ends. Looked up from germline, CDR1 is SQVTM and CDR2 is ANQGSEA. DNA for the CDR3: TGCAGCGTTGAAGACGAAGGGGAAACGTTCGAAGCTTTCTTT. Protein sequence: CSVEDEGETFEAFF. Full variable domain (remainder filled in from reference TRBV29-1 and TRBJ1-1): SAVISQKPSRDICQRGTSLTIQCQVDSQVTMMFWYRQQPGQSLTLIATANQGSEATYESGFVIDKFPISRPNLTFSTLTVSNMSPEDSSIYLCSVEDEGETFEAFFGQGTRLTVV.

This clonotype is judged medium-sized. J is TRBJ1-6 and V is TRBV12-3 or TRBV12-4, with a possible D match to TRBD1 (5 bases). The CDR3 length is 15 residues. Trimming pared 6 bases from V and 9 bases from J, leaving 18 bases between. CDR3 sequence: CASRHGREGTSPLHF. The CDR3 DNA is TGTGCCAGCAGACATGGCAGGGAAGGGACTTCACCCCTCCACTTT.

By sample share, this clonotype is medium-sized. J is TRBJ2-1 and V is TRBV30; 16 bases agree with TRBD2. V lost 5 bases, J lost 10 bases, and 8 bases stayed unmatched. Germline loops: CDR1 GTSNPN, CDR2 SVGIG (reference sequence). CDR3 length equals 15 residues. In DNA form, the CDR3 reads TGTGCCTGGGAGCCGGGACTAGCGGGAGGGGGCGAGCAGTTCTTC. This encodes CAWEPGLAGGGEQFF.

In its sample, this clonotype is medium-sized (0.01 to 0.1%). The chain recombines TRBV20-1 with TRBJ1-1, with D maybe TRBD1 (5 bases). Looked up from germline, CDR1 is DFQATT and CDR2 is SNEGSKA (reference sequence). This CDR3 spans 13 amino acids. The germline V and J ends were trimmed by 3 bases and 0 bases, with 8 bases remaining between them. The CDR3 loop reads CSASGRVNTEAFF. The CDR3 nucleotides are TGCAGTGCTAGCGGCAGGGTGAACACTGAAGCTTTCTTT.

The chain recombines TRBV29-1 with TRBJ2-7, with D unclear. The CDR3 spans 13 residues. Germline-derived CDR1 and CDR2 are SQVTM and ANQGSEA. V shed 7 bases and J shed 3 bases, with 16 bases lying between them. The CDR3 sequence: CSGVRAGGYEQYF. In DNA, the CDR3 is TGCAGCGGGGTTAGAGCAGGTGGCTACGAGCAGTACTTC.

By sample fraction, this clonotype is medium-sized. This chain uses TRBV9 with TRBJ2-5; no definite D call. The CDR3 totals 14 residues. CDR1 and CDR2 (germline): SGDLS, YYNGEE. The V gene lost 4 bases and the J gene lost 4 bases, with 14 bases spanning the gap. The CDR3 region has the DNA TGTGCCAGCAGCCAGACTTGGGTCGGAGAGACCCAGTACTTC. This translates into CASSQTWVGETQYF.

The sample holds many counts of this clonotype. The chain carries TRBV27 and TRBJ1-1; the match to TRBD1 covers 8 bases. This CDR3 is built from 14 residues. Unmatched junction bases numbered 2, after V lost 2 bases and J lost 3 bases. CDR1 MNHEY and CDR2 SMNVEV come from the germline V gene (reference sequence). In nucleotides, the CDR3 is TGTGCCAGCAGTTTAACCAGGGGGCACACTGAAGCTTTCTTT. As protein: CASSLTRGHTEAFF.